The subject of this entry is one TCR beta chain. What it recognizes is unknown. Sequencing was performed with immunoSEQ multiplex PCR; in TCRdb, only in-frame clones are kept and a portion is missing. The sample yields about 140,000 clones, 85% to 95% seen once. The sample originates from a study of CD4+ T cells in melanoma. Study-level results: CD8+ T cell, macrophage and B cell function reportedly correlated with neoantigen-specific CD4+ T cells. Diverse differentiation states were reported for melanoma neoantigen-specific CD4+ T cells.

The CDR3 runs to 13 residues. Germline values: CDR1 SGHRS, CDR2 YFSETQ. Trimming took off 4 bases at V and 5 bases at J, with 12 bases between the two ends. This TCR came from a human donor with melanoma. The chain is built from TRBV5-1 and TRBJ1-1; maybe TRBD1 (6 bases). CDR3 DNA: TGCGCCAGCAGCCTGAAGAGGGGGACTGAAGCTTTCTTT. This translates into CASSLKRGTEAFF.